The T cell receptor (beta chain) described here comes from a study of OX40 agonist ivuxolimab in advanced cancers. Across the whole study: All patients had ivuxolimab intravenously every 2 weeks at 0.01 to 10 mg/kg. Earlier anti-PD-1, anti-PD-L1 or anti-CTLA-4 therapy was permitted; roughly 40% had received some. Of the patients, three showed partial responses, one with hepatocellular carcinoma and two with cutaneous melanoma. Points from the study as a whole: Part of the nonresponder group also had normalized T-cell clonal expansion that was low.

Libraries were prepared by immunoSEQ multiplex PCR; TCRdb keeps only in-frame clonotypes and omits some of them. This table has almost 80,000 clones, about 84% appearing once. Germline values: CDR1 LNHDA, CDR2 SQIVND (reference sequence). CDR3 length equals 14 residues. V lost 7 bases and J lost 4; bases outside the gene matches: 9. In regard to this clone: The target antigen is unknown.

The genes are TRBV19 and TRBJ2-5, with TRBD2 identical over 7 bases. This specimen was CD4+ or CD8+ T cells sorted from blood, taken in a trial of the OX40 agonist ivuxolimab. The TCR comes from an adult with an advanced solid tumor such as melanoma, head and neck, liver or kidney cancer. The CDR3: CASNPRGRGETQYF. The CDR3 DNA reads TGTGCCAGTAACCCGCGGGGGAGGGGAGAGACCCAGTACTTC.